Each of the 15 T cell receptor beta chains below was sequenced from the same sample in a study of shared T cell receptors in the human thymus. Profiled with immunoSEQ multiplex PCR; TCRdb holds only in-frame clones, not every one. The sample has some 720,000 clones; more than 75% are singletons. These same data were also listed under a study on human thymus T cells.

The specimen sequenced was thymocytes. These receptors originate from a boy in the first two years of life with a congenital heart defect.

The gene calls are TRBV29-1 and TRBJ2-3; 12 bases are a match to TRBD2. The CDR3 covers 14 residues. Trimming took 7 bases from V and 2 from J; bases not matched to a gene: 4. Germline CDR1 is SQVTM and CDR2 is ANQGSEA. The CDR3 nucleotides read TGCAGCGCACTAGCGGGAGGTAACACAGATACGCAGTATTTT. Protein product: CSALAGGNTDTQYF.

This clone was detected once. V usage is TRBV28 and J usage is TRBJ1-5, with a possible D match to TRBD1 (5 bases). The CDR3 is 15 amino acids. Per germline, CDR1 MDHEN and CDR2 SYDVKM. Between the trimmed V and J ends, which lost 2 bases and 3 bases, there was a span of 11 bases. The CDR3 protein is CASSLKGEANQPQHF. In DNA, the CDR3 is TGTGCCAGCAGTTTAAAAGGGGAGGCCAATCAGCCCCAGCATTTT.

This chain connects TRBV4-3 to TRBJ2-2, with TRBD2 matching over 7 bases. This CDR3 comprises 18 residues. From germline, CDR1 is LGHNA and CDR2 YSLEER. V dropped 0 bases and J dropped 3; count of bases not matched to a gene: 10. The CDR3: CASSQDNRYRGDTGELFF. The CDR3 bases are TGCGCCAGCAGCCAAGATAATCGCTACCGGGGGGACACCGGGGAGCTGTTTTTT.

J is TRBJ2-5 and V is TRBV5-1; D possibly corresponds to TRBD2 (6 bases). Trimming left V 4 bases short and J 0 bases short, with 19 bases between. Germline-derived CDR1 and CDR2 are SGHRS and YFSETQ. CDR3 length: 17 residues. This chain's CDR3 is CASSPGRPGADQETQYF. In nucleotides, the CDR3 is TGCGCCAGCAGCCCGGGGAGGCCCGGCGCCGACCAAGAGACCCAGTACTTC.

The rearrangement links TRBV6-1 to TRBJ1-1, with 8 bases fitting TRBD1. This CDR3 has 15 residues. CDR1 is MNHNS and CDR2 is SASEGT in the germline V gene. V lost 5 bases to trimming and J lost 5 bases; unmatched junction nucleotides: 10. CDR3 sequence: CASSILQGEETEAFF. CDR3 in DNA: TGTGCCAGCAGTATTTTACAGGGGGAGGAAACTGAAGCTTTCTTT.

The chain is built from TRBV14 and TRBJ2-1, with 12 bases matching TRBD2. The CDR3 totals 20 residues. Germline CDR1 SGHDN, CDR2 FVKESK. J lost 3 bases, V lost 4 bases, and 16 bases had no gene match. CDR3 loop: CASSPYQGTSGWVHYNEQFF. In DNA, the CDR3 is TGTGCCAGCAGCCCTTACCAAGGGACTAGCGGGTGGGTACACTACAATGAGCAGTTCTTC.

V gene TRBV5-8 combines with J gene TRBJ2-3; weak D call: TRBD2 (5 bases). Germline CDR1 reads SGHTS; CDR2 reads YDEGEE. The V end lost 2 bases, the J end lost 1 base, and 11 bases lay between the germline ends. The CDR3 runs 15 residues. For the CDR3, the DNA is TGTGCCAGCAGCTTCAGGAGGTTGGGCACAGATACGCAGTATTTT. Its protein product is CASSFRRLGTDTQYF. Drawing the rest from reference TRBV5-8 and TRBJ2-3, the complete variable domain is EAGVTQSPTHLIKTRGQQATLRCSPISGHTSVYWYQQALGLGLQFLLWYDEGEERNRGNFPPRFSGRQFPNYSSELNVNALELEDSALYLCASSFRRLGTDTQYFGPGTRLTVL.

The chain recombines TRBV30 with TRBJ1-1; no clear D. The CDR3 spans 14 residues. V gave up 2 bases and J gave up 6 bases, with 16 bases separating them. Per the germline V gene, CDR1 is GTSNPN and CDR2 is SVGIG (reference sequence). CDR3 DNA: TGTGCCTGGAGTTTCCCCGGGGTGTACCCTGAAGCTTTCTTT. It specifies CAWSFPGVYPEAFF.

The gene calls are TRBV28 and TRBJ2-7; 10 positions agree with TRBD2. Looked up from germline, CDR1 is MDHEN and CDR2 is SYDVKM. The CDR3 runs to 15 residues. Trimming at V came to 5 bases and at J to 2 bases, leaving 6 bases not matched to a gene. This CDR3 is CASSLGTSDTYEQYF. DNA of the CDR3: TGTGCCAGCAGTCTAGGGACTAGCGATACCTACGAGCAGTACTTC.

This chain connects TRBV4-1 to TRBJ2-1; D gene uncertain. Germline V gives CDR1 MGHRA, CDR2 YSYEKL. The CDR3 is 15 residues long. The V and J ends lost 0 bases and 7 bases respectively, with 13 bases between them. CDR3 DNA sequence: TGCGCCAGCAGCCAAGATAGTCCGCTAGTGAATGAGCAGTTCTTC. It translates to CASSQDSPLVNEQFF.

The chain carries TRBV2 and TRBJ2-1; the match to TRBD2 covers 10 bases. V shed 7 bases, J shed 9 bases, and the junction held 9 bases outside the gene matches. CDR1 is SNHLY, CDR2 FYNNEI, per germline. The CDR3 is 14 residues long. The chain's CDR3 is CASIEAGGPGEQFF. DNA of the CDR3: TGTGCCAGCATCGAAGCGGGAGGGCCCGGTGAGCAGTTCTTC.

The chain uses TRBV28 and TRBJ2-1; 10 positions agree with TRBD2. CDR3 length equals 15 residues. J lost 4 bases, V lost 3 bases, and 3 bases had no gene match. Germline V gene sequence: CDR1 MDHEN, CDR2 SYDVKM. The CDR3 reads CASSFPSGGYNEQFF. CDR3 DNA: TGTGCCAGCAGTTTCCCTAGCGGGGGATACAATGAGCAGTTCTTC.

The chain uses TRBV10-3 and TRBJ1-3, with unresolved D. The CDR3 covers 14 residues. V lost 10 bases to trimming and J lost 4 bases, with 17 bases between them. CDR1 ENHRY and CDR2 SYGVKD come from the germline V gene. The CDR3 DNA is TGTGCCACGGGCGGGGATCCCTCAGGAAACACCATATATTTT. Protein sequence: CATGGDPSGNTIYF.

The gene calls are TRBV5-3 and TRBJ2-2; the D gene is possibly TRBD2 (6 bases). TRBV5-3 qualifies as an ORF whose function is uncertain. V lost 1 base to trimming and J lost 2 bases, with 18 bases between them. This CDR3 spans 18 amino acids. The CDR3 sequence is CARSLLFLGGINTGELFF. The CDR3 DNA reads as TGTGCCAGAAGCTTGCTGTTCCTGGGCGGGATCAACACCGGGGAGCTGTTTTTT.

This rearrangement joins TRBV4-3 to TRBJ2-2; TRBD2 is a possible D gene (5 bases). Trimming shortened V by 0 bases and J by 5 bases, and 16 bases separated the two germline ends. The CDR3 runs to 17 residues. Germline values: CDR1 LGHNA, CDR2 YSLEER. The chain's CDR3 is CASSQEGVPRGTGELFF. In DNA form, the CDR3 reads TGCGCCAGCAGCCAAGAGGGTGTACCCCGAGGGACCGGGGAGCTGTTTTTT.